This TCR beta chain comes out of a study of cytomegalovirus exposure and HLA in healthy donors. Study findings and constraints: Clusters of TCRs from the first cohort tended to co-occur in the approximately 120 validation repertoires (as a later analysis found). Researchers catalogued some 160 TCR beta chains as cytomegalovirus-associated.

The CDR3 spans 13 residues. The germline V gene has CDR1 MDHEN and CDR2 SYDVKM. Trimming cost V 0 bases and J 13 bases, with 15 bases left between them. Of note for this clone: Its antigen remains unidentified.

Profiled with immunoSEQ multiplex PCR; TCRdb holds only in-frame clones, not every one. The data contain about 240,000 clones, approximately 83% of them seen just once; the ten biggest clones take up roughly 1.2%. The source is a woman aged 25 to 39 in good health and CMV-seropositive. The chain carries TRBV28 and TRBJ1-2; D may be TRBD1 (5 bases). The sequenced sample consisted of PBMCs. The CDR3 nucleotides read TGTGCCAGCAGTTTATGGGGGGGGACCGACCGCACCTTC. Its protein product is CASSLWGGTDRTF.